A selection of T cell receptor beta chains follows, all from one sample in a study of blood T cell repertoires in COVID-19. Repertoires were generated with immunoSEQ multiplex PCR, while TCRdb's copy carries only in-frame clones and drops some. The sample records fewer than 45,000 clones, about 87% being singletons. The sample taken for sequencing was peripheral blood. These receptors all stem from a woman in her forties with acute or convalescent COVID-19. Each CDR3 is given with its conserved first and last residue. The D gene is left open where the match is weak. Clone size is given for some rows only: seen once, a few or many times, or a class if the clone is expanded.

>.|14|TRBJ2-1|.|TRBV18
CASSPGTSYNEQFF
TGTGCCAGCTCACCTGGGACTTCTTACAATGAGCAGTTCTTC
>.|13|TRBJ1-1|.|TRBV2
CASRYRENTEAFF
TGTGCCAGCAGGTACAGGGAGAACACTGAAGCTTTCTTT
>.|14|TRBJ1-2|.|TRBV29-1
CSVEGRGRNYGYTF
TGCAGCGTTGAAGGGAGGGGCAGGAACTATGGCTACACCTTC
>once|17|TRBJ2-3|.|TRBV7-9
CASSSSAGSPFTDTQYF
TGTGCCAGCAGCTCGAGCGCGGGGTCGCCCTTCACAGATACGCAGTATTTT
>.|17|TRBJ1-4|.|TRBV19
CASSLVVGAGDGEKLFF
TGTGCCAGTAGTTTAGTGGTCGGAGCAGGGGATGGTGAAAAACTGTTTTTT
>.|13|TRBJ1-2|.|TRBV5-1
CASSLDNSYGYTF
TGCGCCAGCAGCCTGGACAATTCCTATGGCTACACCTTC
>.|14|TRBJ2-7|.|TRBV9
CASSVGGSTYEQYF
TGTGCCAGCAGCGTAGGCGGTTCTACCTACGAGCAGTACTTC
>.|14|TRBJ1-5|TRBD1|TRBV19
CAISEGQYDQPQHF
TGTGCCATCTCGGAGGGACAGTACGATCAGCCCCAGCATTTT
>.|16|TRBJ1-3|.|TRBV29-1
CSVEMYGRGTGNTIYF
TGCAGCGTTGAAATGTATGGCAGAGGAACTGGAAACACCATATATTTT
>few|12|TRBJ1-1|.|TRBV30
CAWSDSGFGAFF
TGTGCCTGGAGTGACAGTGGGTTCGGCGCTTTCTTT
>.|14|TRBJ2-5|.|TRBV19
CASSWGLGQETQYF
TGTGCCAGTAGTTGGGGGCTAGGGCAAGAGACCCAGTACTTC
>.|13|TRBJ1-1|.|TRBV6-6
CASRDRLNTEAFF
TGTGCCAGCAGGGACAGACTGAACACTGAAGCTTTCTTT
>.|16|TRBJ1-4|.|TRBV7-9
CASSFGDGGAGEKLFF
TGTGCCAGCAGTTTTGGCGATGGGGGCGCCGGGGAAAAACTGTTTTTT
>.|16|TRBJ1-2|TRBD1|TRBV14
CASSQSIEGAFRGYTF
TGTGCCAGCAGCCAATCTATAGAGGGGGCTTTTCGAGGCTACACCTTC
>.|13|TRBJ1-5|.|TRBV6-5
CASSRQAHQPQHF
TGTGCCAGCAGTCGACAGGCGCATCAGCCCCAGCATTTT
>once|16|TRBJ2-3|TRBD2|TRBV27
CASSSRAGGPTDTQYF
TGTGCCAGCAGTTCTAGAGCGGGAGGGCCCACAGATACGCAGTATTTT
>.|13|TRBJ1-2|.|TRBV7-3
CASSLGPGEGYTF
TGTGCCAGCAGCTTGGGACCGGGGGAGGGCTACACCTTC
>.|15|TRBJ1-1|.|TRBV19
CASSLRTGMNTEAFF
TGTGCCAGTAGTCTTCGGACGGGGATGAACACTGAAGCTTTCTTT
>.|12|TRBJ1-4|.|TRBV29-1
CSARQVNEKLFF
TGCAGCGCCCGACAGGTTAATGAAAAACTGTTTTTT
>.|18|TRBJ2-6|.|TRBV7-2
CASSSGTTLYSGANVLTF
TGTGCCAGCAGTTCCGGGACAACCCTTTATTCTGGGGCCAACGTCCTGACTTTC
>.|17|TRBJ2-2|TRBD1|TRBV6-1
CASSEGLDRVRTGELFF
TGTGCCAGCAGTGAAGGACTTGACAGGGTCCGGACCGGGGAGCTGTTTTTT
>.|16|TRBJ1-2|TRBD1|TRBV3-1/TRBV3-2
CASSQDDRGSIYGYTF
TGTGCCAGCAGCCAAGATGACAGGGGGTCTATCTATGGCTACACCTTC